One and the same sample provided the 28 T cell receptor beta chains below, sequenced in a study of shared clonotypes between healthy human individuals (dated by TCRdb to the early 2020s). The library was obtained by the immunoSEQ multiplex PCR assay. TCRdb took over this immuneACCESS table, retaining in-frame rearrangements with V and J assigned. Such tables are incomplete; in checked studies, under half of the missing clones stem from an unresolved V gene, and the remainder is unexplained. For this sample the table gives over 300,000 clones, of which roughly 91% were detected only once. Together, the top ten hold 15% to 20% of the sample. What was sequenced was memory CD8+ T cells sorted from blood. The sample's cell subset or site label, decoded: CD45RO+ cells pooled with CCR7-negative TemRA cells. These receptors came from a man aged 18 to 29 in good health.

The V call is TRBV6-5, the J call TRBJ2-2; 10 bases line up with TRBD1. CDR3 size: 15 residues. The trim removed 5 bases at V and 4 bases at J, leaving 4 bases unmatched. Germline values: CDR1 MNHEY, CDR2 SVGAGI. CDR3 amino acids: CASSRQGAGTGELFF. Here the CDR3 DNA reads TGTGCCAGCAGTAGACAGGGGGCGGGCACCGGGGAGCTGTTTTTT.

This chain joins TRBV4-2 and TRBJ1-6; D is unclear. The CDR3 spans 15 residues. Germline CDR1 reads LGHNA; CDR2 reads YNFKEQ. V shed 0 bases and J shed 4 bases, with 7 bases lying between them. The CDR3, as DNA: TGTGCCAGCAGCCAAGAGGCAGCTTATAATTCACCCCTCCACTTT. It is translated as CASSQEAAYNSPLHF.

The chain is built from TRBV6-1 and TRBJ1-2, with no clear D. CDR1 MNHNS and CDR2 SASEGT come from the germline V gene. The CDR3 loop spans 14 amino acids. V was clipped by 1 base and J by 4 bases, with 10 bases between them. The CDR3 protein is CASSEGWQLYGYTF. CDR3 bases: TGTGCCAGCAGTGAAGGTTGGCAACTCTATGGCTACACCTTC.

The chain carries TRBV5-6 and TRBJ1-1, with D hard to call. CDR1 is SGHDT and CDR2 is YYEEEE in the germline V gene. V lost 0 bases to trimming and J lost 4 bases, with 13 bases between them. The CDR3 totals 15 residues. CDR3 bases: TGTGCCAGCAGCTTGGGAAGTCTGGCAGCCACTGAAGCTTTCTTT. Protein sequence: CASSLGSLAATEAFF.

V and J are TRBV9 and TRBJ2-1, with D unclear. CDR3 length equals 13 residues. V was shortened by 6 bases and J by 9 bases, with 16 bases between the two germline ends. Germline values: CDR1 SGDLS, CDR2 YYNGEE. The chain's CDR3 is CASNMGREIEQFF. The CDR3, as DNA: TGTGCCAGCAACATGGGAAGAGAGATTGAGCAGTTCTTC.

The chain recombines TRBV5-6 with TRBJ2-1; a possible D gene is TRBD2 (6 bases). The CDR3 is made up of 15 amino acids. V was shortened by 9 bases and J by 0 bases, with 16 bases between the two germline ends. Germline assignment: CDR1 SGHDT and CDR2 YYEEEE. In DNA, the CDR3 is TGTGCCACCAACGAACAGACTAGCTCCTACAATGAGCAGTTCTTC. Protein: CATNEQTSSYNEQFF.

This sequence joins TRBV11-3 and TRBJ2-7, with 9 bases lining up with TRBD2. There are 14 residues in the CDR3. The trim removed 10 bases at V and 2 bases at J, leaving 9 bases unmatched. Germline V lookup: CDR1 SGHNT, CDR2 YENEEA. CDR3: CATWIAGATYEQYF. The CDR3 DNA sequence: TGTGCCACCTGGATAGCGGGAGCTACCTACGAGCAGTACTTC.

This clone was observed at least ten times. The chain combines TRBV5-4 with TRBJ2-7; D may be TRBD1 (5 bases). The length of the CDR3 is 13 residues. CDR1 is SGHNT, CDR2 YYREEE, per germline (reference sequence). V was cut by 4 bases and J by 4 bases, with 12 bases left in between. The CDR3 sequence: CASSDDDSYEQYF. The CDR3 region has the DNA TGTGCCAGCAGCGACGACGACAGTTACGAGCAGTACTTC.

The CDR3 DNA is TGTGCCAGCAGCTTAAACGGGCGCCACTATGGCTACACCTTC. It specifies CASSLNGRHYGYTF. The chain uses TRBV5-4 and TRBJ1-2; D uncertain. The germline V gene has CDR1 SGHNT and CDR2 YYREEE (reference sequence). The CDR3 totals 14 residues. V lost 2 bases to trimming and J lost 3 bases, with 11 bases between them. The complete variable domain, with remaining parts taken from reference TRBV5-4 and TRBJ1-2, reads ETGVTQSPTHLIKTRGQQVTLRCSSQSGHNTVSWYQQALGQGPQFIFQYYREEENGRGNFPPRFSGLQFPNYSSELNVNALELDDSALYLCASSLNGRHYGYTFGSGTRLTVV.

The rearrangement joins TRBV5-4 to TRBJ2-7; 14 bases match TRBD2. The V and J ends lost 4 bases and 6 bases, in that order; junction bases with no gene match: 3. The germline V gene has CDR1 SGHNT and CDR2 YYREEE (reference sequence). This CDR3 region has 14 residues. DNA of the CDR3: TGTGCCAGCAGCCCCGGGACTAGCGGGGGCGAGCAGTACTTC. Encoded protein: CASSPGTSGGEQYF.

The V gene is TRBV5-1, the J gene TRBJ1-3, with TRBD1 as a possible D gene (5 bases). The CDR3 is made up of 18 amino acids. Trimming removed 2 bases at V and 3 bases at J, with 21 bases between. The germline V gene encodes CDR1 SGHRS and CDR2 YFSETQ. CDR3 in amino acids: CASSLRGRGMLHGNTIYF. The CDR3 region has the DNA TGCGCCAGCAGCTTAAGGGGACGTGGGATGCTCCATGGAAACACCATATATTTT.

A single count supports this clone. The chain joins TRBV10-3 to TRBJ2-1; possible D gene TRBD2, 6 bases. The germline V gene encodes CDR1 ENHRY and CDR2 SYGVKD. Trimming stripped 0 bases from V and 4 bases from J, with 22 bases between. The length of the CDR3 is 19 residues. CDR3 DNA: TGTGCCATCAGTGAGTCGGGAGGTTGGGAGATTGGGGCTTACAATGAGCAGTTCTTC. It specifies CAISESGGWEIGAYNEQFF.

Note on this clone: The sample carries other DNA sequences with the same CDR3. V gene TRBV7-2 combines with J gene TRBJ2-7; TRBD2 matches 8 bases. Germline V lookup: CDR1 SGHTA, CDR2 FQGNSA. The CDR3 covers 14 residues. Trimming at V came to 1 base and at J to 4 bases, leaving 3 bases not matched to a gene. CDR3 protein: CASSLGIAGYEQYF. CDR3 in DNA: TGTGCCAGCAGCTTAGGAATAGCGGGATACGAGCAGTACTTC.

The genes are TRBV7-2 and TRBJ2-5; D is perhaps TRBD1 (5 bases). The CDR3 loop spans 14 amino acids. Trimming cost V 0 bases and J 5 bases, with 10 bases left between them. Germline assignment: CDR1 SGHTA and CDR2 FQGNSA. CDR3 in amino acids: CASSLALGRETQYF. The CDR3 DNA sequence: TGTGCCAGCAGCTTAGCGCTGGGGCGGGAGACCCAGTACTTC.

The rearrangement joins TRBV5-4 to TRBJ2-5; the D is unclear. The CDR3 extends over 13 amino acids. V lost 2 bases and J lost 2, with 7 bases in between. CDR1 and CDR2 (germline): SGHNT, YYREEE (reference sequence). CDR3 DNA sequence: TGTGCCAGCAGCTTTTCTGGACAAGAGACCCAGTACTTC. This encodes CASSFSGQETQYF. Full variable domain (outside the CDR3, taken from reference TRBV5-4 and TRBJ2-5): ETGVTQSPTHLIKTRGQQVTLRCSSQSGHNTVSWYQQALGQGPQFIFQYYREEENGRGNFPPRFSGLQFPNYSSELNVNALELDDSALYLCASSFSGQETQYFGPGTRLLVL.

The chain employs TRBV27 and TRBJ2-3; possible D gene TRBD2, 6 bases. With 3 bases removed from V and 1 base from J, the gap between germline ends came to 14 bases. CDR3 length equals 16 residues. Germline V lookup: CDR1 MNHEY, CDR2 SMNVEV (reference sequence). The CDR3 DNA is TGTGCCAGCAGTTTCGAGGGTCGCGGGGGCACAGATACGCAGTATTTT. Translating gives CASSFEGRGGTDTQYF.

The J gene is TRBJ2-1, the V gene TRBV27; D is unresolved. The length of the CDR3 is 14 residues. The germline V gene encodes CDR1 MNHEY and CDR2 SMNVEV (reference sequence). V lost 3 bases, J lost 3 bases, and 9 bases lay in between. CDR3 in DNA: TGTGCCAGCAGTTTTTCACTCCGCTACAATGAGCAGTTCTTC. Its protein is CASSFSLRYNEQFF.

CDR3 protein: CASSLTGLNTEAFF. The CDR3 DNA reads as TGTGCCAGCAGTTTGACAGGGCTGAACACTGAAGCTTTCTTT. The J gene is TRBJ1-1, the V gene TRBV27, with TRBD1 matching 7 bases. CDR1 is MNHEY and CDR2 is SMNVEV in the germline V gene (reference sequence). Trimming took 3 bases from V and 0 from J; bases not matched to a gene: 1. CDR3 length: 14 amino acids.

This sequence joins TRBV14 and TRBJ2-7; D remains unclear. Germline CDR1 is SGHDN and CDR2 is FVKESK. The CDR3 extends over 13 amino acids. The V end was cut by 4 bases, the J end by 3 bases, with 10 bases between. For the CDR3, the DNA is TGTGCCAGCAGCCTCGGGTGGGGCTACGAGCAGTACTTC. Encoded protein: CASSLGWGYEQYF.

The chain combines TRBV27 with TRBJ1-2; 7 bases line up with TRBD1. The CDR3 contains 15 residues. V lost 3 bases to trimming and J lost 8 bases; unmatched junction nucleotides: 12. CDR1 MNHEY and CDR2 SMNVEV come from the germline V gene (reference sequence). As DNA, the CDR3 is TGTGCCAGCAGTTTTTTACTAACCGGGACAGCCGGCTACACCTTC. It yields the protein CASSFLLTGTAGYTF.

CDR3 sequence: CASSQAKASTDTQYF. The CDR3 region has the DNA TGTGCCAGCAGCCAAGCGAAGGCTAGCACAGATACGCAGTATTTT. J is TRBJ2-3 and V is TRBV14; D not resolved. The V gene's germline CDR1 is SGHDN and CDR2 FVKESK. The CDR3 totals 15 residues. V gave up 1 base and J gave up 0 bases, with 8 bases separating them. Full variable domain (outside the CDR3, taken from reference TRBV14 and TRBJ2-3): EAGVTQFPSHSVIEKGQTVTLRCDPISGHDNLYWYRRVMGKEIKFLLHFVKESKQDESGMPNNRFLAERTGGTYSTLKVQPAELEDSGVYFCASSQAKASTDTQYFGPGTRLTVL.

V is TRBV12-5 and J is TRBJ2-7, with D perhaps matching TRBD1 (6 bases). The V and J ends lost 6 bases and 6 bases respectively, with 15 bases between them. The CDR3 consists of 13 residues. Germline loops: CDR1 LGHNT, CDR2 FRNRAP. The CDR3 nucleotides are TGTGCTAGTGGCTTTCCTTGGGGGCCCGAGCAGTACTTC. This translates into CASGFPWGPEQYF.

Notes on this clone: Other DNA sequences of this sample code for an identical CDR3. V usage is TRBV28 and J usage is TRBJ2-1; 10 nucleotides agree with TRBD2. The CDR3 consists of 16 residues. Losses at the gene ends were 2 bases for V and 3 bases for J; bases not matched to a gene: 4. In germline, CDR1 is MDHEN, CDR2 SYDVKM. This chain's CDR3 is CASSLKGLADYNEQFF. The DNA of the CDR3 is TGTGCCAGCAGTTTAAAAGGACTAGCGGACTACAATGAGCAGTTCTTC.

The rearrangement links TRBV4-2 to TRBJ1-2; D is perhaps TRBD1 (6 bases). Deletions cut 5 bases from V and 6 bases from J, with 19 bases between. There are 15 residues in the CDR3. Germline V gene lookup returns CDR1 LGHNA and CDR2 YNFKEQ. Here the CDR3 reads CASSYRVGVGDGYTF. In DNA, the CDR3 is TGTGCCAGCAGCTACAGGGTTGGGGTCGGGGATGGCTACACCTTC.

This sequence joins TRBV4-1 and TRBJ2-7, with TRBD2 matching over 12 bases. This CDR3 contains 17 residues. The J segment lost 6 bases and the V segment lost 5 bases, leaving 14 bases of the junction unmatched. The V gene's germline CDR1 is MGHRA and CDR2 YSYEKL. CDR3 in DNA: TGCGCCAGCAGCGCCCGCGGCCCACTAGCGGGAGGCGGCGAGCAGTACTTC. The encoded protein is CASSARGPLAGGGEQYF.

This clone came up a few times. The chain uses TRBV29-1 and TRBJ2-7; D not resolved. The V end lost 4 bases, the J end lost 3 bases, and 7 bases lay between the germline ends. CDR3 length: 11 amino acids. Germline CDR1 SQVTM, CDR2 ANQGSEA. The CDR3 is CSVVRSYEQYF. CDR3 coding DNA: TGCAGCGTTGTACGGAGCTACGAGCAGTACTTC.

J is TRBJ2-5 and V is TRBV6-6; D might be TRBD1 (6 bases). This CDR3 is 14 amino acids long. The V end was cut by 4 bases, the J end by 1 base, with 10 bases between. Per the germline V gene, CDR1 is MNHNY and CDR2 is SVGAGI (reference sequence). Here the CDR3 DNA reads TGTGCCAGCAGTTTAGGGACACTCCAAGAGACCCAGTACTTC. This gives the protein CASSLGTLQETQYF.

The rearrangement uses TRBV6-7 and TRBJ2-5, with D perhaps matching TRBD1 or TRBD2 (5 bases each). TRBV6-7 is labeled an ORF, and its function is uncertain. This CDR3 comprises 13 residues. V dropped 7 bases and J dropped 5 bases, with 14 bases sitting between them. CDR3 in amino acids: CASTPRGEETQYF. The CDR3 coding sequence is TGTGCCAGCACTCCCCGGGGCGAGGAGACCCAGTACTTC.